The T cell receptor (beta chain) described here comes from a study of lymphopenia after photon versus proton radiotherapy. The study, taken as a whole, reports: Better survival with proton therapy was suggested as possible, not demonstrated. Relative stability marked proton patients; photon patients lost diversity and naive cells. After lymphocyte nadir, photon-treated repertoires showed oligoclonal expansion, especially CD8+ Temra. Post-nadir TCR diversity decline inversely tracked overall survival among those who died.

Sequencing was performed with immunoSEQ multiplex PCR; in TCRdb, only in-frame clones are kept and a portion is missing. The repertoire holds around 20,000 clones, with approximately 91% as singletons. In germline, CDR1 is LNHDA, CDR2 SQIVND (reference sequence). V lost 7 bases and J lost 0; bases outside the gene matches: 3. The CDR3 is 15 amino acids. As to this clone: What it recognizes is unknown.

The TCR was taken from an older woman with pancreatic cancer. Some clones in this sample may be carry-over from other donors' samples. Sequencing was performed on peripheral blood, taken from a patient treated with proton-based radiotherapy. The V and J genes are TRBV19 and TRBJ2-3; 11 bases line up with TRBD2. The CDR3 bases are TGTGCCAGTAATAGCGGGAGGGCTAGCACAGATACGCAGTATTTT. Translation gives CASNSGRASTDTQYF.